This T cell receptor (beta chain) was sequenced for a study of cytomegalovirus exposure and HLA in healthy donors. PCR used 60 Vbeta primers and 13 Jbeta primers. Original analysis: Unique TCR beta chains numbered approximately 80 million in a later analysis, with around 10 million shared. Produced via immunoSEQ multiplex PCR; TCRdb's table is partial and in-frame only. That table is the source of V, J and clone size, and D and trimming were worked out from the DNA. The sample consists of 150,000 to 180,000 clones, 74% of them appearing once. Trimming took 6 bases from V and 3 from J; bases not matched to a gene: 2. The CDR3 runs to 13 residues. The germline CDR1 and CDR2 sequences are SEHNR and FQNEAQ (reference sequence).

The source of this sequence is a man younger than 40 in good health and CMV-seronegative. The chain combines TRBV7-9 with TRBJ2-1, with TRBD1 matching over 7 bases. The source material was PBMCs. The CDR3, as DNA: TGTGCCAGCAGTTGGGACAGCTACAATGAGCAGTTCTTC. This codes for CASSWDSYNEQFF.